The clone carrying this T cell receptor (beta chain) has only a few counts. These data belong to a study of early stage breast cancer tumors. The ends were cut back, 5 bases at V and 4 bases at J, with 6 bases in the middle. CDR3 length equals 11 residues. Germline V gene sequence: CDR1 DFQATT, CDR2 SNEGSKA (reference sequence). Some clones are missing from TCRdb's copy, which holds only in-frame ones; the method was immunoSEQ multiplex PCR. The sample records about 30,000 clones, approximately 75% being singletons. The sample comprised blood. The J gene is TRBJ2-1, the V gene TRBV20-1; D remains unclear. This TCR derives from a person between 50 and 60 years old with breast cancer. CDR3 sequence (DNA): TGCAGTGCTGGCGCGTACAATGAGCAGTTCTTC. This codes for CSAGAYNEQFF.